This T cell receptor (beta chain) was sequenced in a study of blood T cell repertoires in COVID-19 (dated by TCRdb to 2018 to 2021). Context from the whole study: Samples covering the acute and convalescent phases of COVID-19 were provided by collaborators in the United States, Italy and Spain. Deeply sampled blood TCRbeta repertoires from subjects exposed to, actively infected with, or recovered from COVID-19 were included in the dataset. The samples were drawn from the first 160 participants of the ongoing ImmuneRACE study and from 950 to 1,500 subjects provided by 6 global collaborators. The repertoires were released in a freely available public database intended as a resource for research on the immune response to SARS-CoV-2. The sample metadata nearly always contained a de-identified subject ID, COVID-19 status, age in years and sex. HLA class I and class II types, where available, came from metadata supplied by the sample provider rather than from assay-based typing. The prospective study material was composed of cDNA or gDNA derived from T cells, B-cell-depleted T cells, or PBMCs. The study at large found these results: The amount of clinical and demographic metadata varied by source and participant and was provided uncurated.

In the case of this clone: The clone's antigen remains unknown. Base qualities are not provided; no much larger clone lies one nucleotide away.

Participants in the prospective study were enrolled through a virtual design, were aged roughly 18 to 100 years, and lived in 24 United States geographic areas. In the prospective study, participants were assigned to cohorts based on the clinical history participants reported in a screening survey and a study questionnaire. For ImmuneRACE Cohort 3, a participant was defined as recovered based on two consecutive negative NP/OP PCR tests, clearance by a healthcare professional, or resolution of symptoms. Each participant in the prospective study had whole blood, serum and a nasopharyngeal or oropharyngeal swab collected by mobile phlebotomists. Additional blood draws and questionnaires over an approximately two-month period could optionally be provided by prospective study participants. Before DNA extraction, blood samples from the prospective study were shipped at room temperature or frozen. TCRbeta CDR3 regions were amplified from genomic DNA by means of the immunoSEQ Assay, a bias-controlled multiplex PCR. The original pipeline was this. Nucleated cell counts per sample were estimated from amplification of reference gene primers within the assay. To quantify the absolute abundance of each unique TCRbeta CDR3 rearrangement, sequence reads were collapsed and filtered. For each sample, productive Simpson clonality was calculated by taking the square root of Simpson's diversity index across productive rearrangements. Drawn from immuneACCESS, this table holds only the in-frame rearrangements with V and J called that TCRdb kept. Clones are partly lost; checked studies trace under half to an unresolved V gene and leave the rest unexplained. V and J calls plus clone size are reproduced from that table; the DNA served to infer D and trimming. Recorded for this sample are approximately 230,000 clones; 80% to 90% of them occurred a single time. About 16% of the sample is in the top ten clones.

CDR1 and CDR2 were assigned from the germline V gene as SGHVS and FNYEAQ. Cut back by 5 bases and 0 bases, the V and J ends lie 17 bases apart. The CDR3 runs 17 amino acids, cysteine and phenylalanine included. Here the CDR3 DNA is all that survives: 51 bases in frame from base 1. Rearrangement joined TRBV7-6 to TRBJ2-1; the D gene is perhaps TRBD2, on 5 matching bases. The sample consisted of PBMCs or T cells enriched from blood (not recorded which). The receptor was isolated from a young man who had recovered from COVID-19. The CDR3 protein is CASSINSGSGSYNEQFF. The DNA sequence is given as TGTGCCAGCAGCATCAATTCGGGCAGCGGCTCCTACAATGAGCAGTTCTTC.